This T cell receptor beta chain is from a study of T cells after yellow fever vaccination. The wider study: Fractions with few cells were prepared using SMART-Seq v4 Ultra Low Input.

The sample holds a few counts of this clonotype. Its specificity is unknown. Study-level findings and limits: From the bulk population, abundant clonotypes could contaminate and appear within FACS-sorted repertoires. At approximately 95% for CD4 and 70% to 90% for CD8, most primary-vaccination clones showed up again after the booster. A minor fraction of clonotypes spanned both CD4 and CD8 compartments.

The CDR3 covers 18 residues. V lost 0 bases, J lost 3 bases, and 9 bases stayed unmatched. Germline lookup yields CDR1 SGHRS and CDR2 YFSETQ. TCRdb used MiXCR to reprocess the 5' RACE reads, holding one entry per CDR3 protein. Seen here are tens of thousands of distinct CDR3 sequences, approximately 5.9% observed once, and the top ten hold over 2%. The rearrangement joins TRBV5-1 to TRBJ2-5; 12 bases agree with TRBD2. This clonotype was sampled from a young man who received the YFV17D yellow fever vaccine. This specimen was CD4+ T cells sorted from PBMCs, taken around 14 days after the first yellow fever vaccination. CDR3 loop: CASSLDLPASGGEETQYF. The CDR3 coding sequence is TGCGCCAGCAGCTTGGACCTTCCGGCTAGCGGGGGGGAAGAGACCCAGTACTTC. Complete variable domain (other parts from reference TRBV5-1 and TRBJ2-5): KAGVTQTPRYLIKTRGQQVTLSCSPISGHRSVSWYQQTPGQGLQFLFEYFSETQRNKGNFPGRFSGRQFSNSRSEMNVSTLELGDSALYLCASSLDLPASGGEETQYFGPGTRLLVL.